This TCR beta chain was documented in a study of T-cell reconstitution after alpha-beta-depleted transplantation in children. Construction of the TCRbeta library involved unique molecular identifiers. Using its own MiXCR run on the PCR reads, TCRdb lists one record per CDR3 protein. Seen here are about 200,000 distinct CDR3 sequences, roughly 15% observed once, and the top ten hold over 10%. V was cut by 3 bases and J by 6 bases, with 11 bases left in between. The CDR3 is made up of 14 amino acids. This clonotype occurred many times. The starting material was PBMCs from the stem cell graft donor, obtained from the stem cell graft. The sequence derives from a human donor who donated a stem cell graft to a child with acute lymphoblastic leukemia. This chain uses TRBV12-3 or TRBV12-4 with TRBJ2-2, with D perhaps matching TRBD2 (6 bases). CDR3: CASSFRREAGELFF. In nucleotides, the CDR3 is TGTGCCAGCAGTTTTCGGCGGGAAGCCGGGGAGCTGTTTTTT.